This T cell receptor (beta chain) was profiled in a study of long-term antiretroviral therapy in people with HIV. To note about this clone: Its target is unknown.

Runs used v3.0 of the immunoSEQ assay and were done at survey level. Here immunoSEQ multiplex PCR was the method, and the copy in TCRdb shows in-frame clones only, minus some. Of about 13,000 clones listed, approximately 80% were seen once; the top ten hold around an eighth. At minimum, one pre-ART and two post-ART PBMC samples were obtained from each donor. This CDR3 is 14 amino acids long. Per germline, CDR1 SGHNT and CDR2 YENEEA. Deletions cut 4 bases from V and 3 bases from J, with 9 bases between. Study-level findings and limits: The study found that diversity rose after ART but stayed below transplant donor controls. Repertoires with HIV possessed tighter CDR3 length spans than those of controls.

Material: unsorted PBMCs, obtained 1.3 years after starting antiretroviral therapy. The V gene is TRBV11-3, the J gene TRBJ2-2, with TRBD2 as a possible D gene (6 bases). This clonotype originated in a young woman with HIV. The chain's CDR3 is CASSYGRYTGELFF. The CDR3 nucleotides are TGTGCCAGCAGCTACGGGAGATACACCGGGGAGCTGTTTTTT.